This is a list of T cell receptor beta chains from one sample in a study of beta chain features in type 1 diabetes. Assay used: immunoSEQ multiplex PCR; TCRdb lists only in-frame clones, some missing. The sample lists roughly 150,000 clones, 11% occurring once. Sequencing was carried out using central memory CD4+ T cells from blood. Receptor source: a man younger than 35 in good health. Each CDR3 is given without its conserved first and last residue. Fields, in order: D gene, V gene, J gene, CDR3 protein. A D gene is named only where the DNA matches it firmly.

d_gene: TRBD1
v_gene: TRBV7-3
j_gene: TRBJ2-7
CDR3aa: ASSSGQLYEQY

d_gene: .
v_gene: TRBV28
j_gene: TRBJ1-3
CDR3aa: ATTSGRSSGNTIY

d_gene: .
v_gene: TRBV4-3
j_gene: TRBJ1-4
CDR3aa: ASSQQFNEKLF

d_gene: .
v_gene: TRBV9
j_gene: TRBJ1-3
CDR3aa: ASSLGGDGNTIY

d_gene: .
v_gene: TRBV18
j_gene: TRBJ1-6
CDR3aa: ASSPLGTNNSPLH

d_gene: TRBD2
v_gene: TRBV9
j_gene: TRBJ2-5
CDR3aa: ASSVTEGTRGLETQY

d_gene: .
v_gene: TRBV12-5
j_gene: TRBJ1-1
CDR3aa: ASGLNTEAF

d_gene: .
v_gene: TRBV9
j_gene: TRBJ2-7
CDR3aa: ASSARDPGYEQY

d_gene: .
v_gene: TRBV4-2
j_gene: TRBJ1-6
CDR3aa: ASSQDEGFNSPLH

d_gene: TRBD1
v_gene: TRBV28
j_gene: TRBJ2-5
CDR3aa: ASSPSRTGGETQY

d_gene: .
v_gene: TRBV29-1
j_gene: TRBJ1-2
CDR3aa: SVVNGYGYT

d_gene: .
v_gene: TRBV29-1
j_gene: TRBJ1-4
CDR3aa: SVEDPRGREKLF

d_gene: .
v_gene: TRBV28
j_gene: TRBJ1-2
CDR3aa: ASSLSRAYGYT

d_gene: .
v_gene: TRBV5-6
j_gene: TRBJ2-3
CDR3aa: ASSFTSRLTDTQY

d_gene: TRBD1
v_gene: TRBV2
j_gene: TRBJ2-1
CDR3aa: ASMSGTGTGEQF

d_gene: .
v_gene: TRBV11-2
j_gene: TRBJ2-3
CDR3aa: ASSRTVPDTQY

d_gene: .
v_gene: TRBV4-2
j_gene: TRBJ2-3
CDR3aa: ASSQGVDVTDTQY

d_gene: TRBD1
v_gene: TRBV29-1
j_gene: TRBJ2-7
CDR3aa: SPRLGTGGAEQY

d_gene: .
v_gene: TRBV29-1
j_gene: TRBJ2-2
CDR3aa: SVSTSRNTGELF

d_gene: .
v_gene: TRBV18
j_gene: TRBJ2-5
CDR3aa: ASSPFRQETQY

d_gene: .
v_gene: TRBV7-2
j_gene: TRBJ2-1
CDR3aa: ASSFVGEGKGVNEQF

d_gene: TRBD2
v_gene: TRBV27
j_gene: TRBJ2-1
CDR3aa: ASSRTRNEQF

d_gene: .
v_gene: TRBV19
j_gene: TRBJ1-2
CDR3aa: ASSGRQDTNYGYT

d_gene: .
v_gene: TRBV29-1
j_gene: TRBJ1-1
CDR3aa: SVNRLMNTEAF

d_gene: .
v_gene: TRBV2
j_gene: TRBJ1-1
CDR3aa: ASTRDIGTEAF

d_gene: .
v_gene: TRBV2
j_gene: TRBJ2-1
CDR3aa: ASRRDSSYNEQF

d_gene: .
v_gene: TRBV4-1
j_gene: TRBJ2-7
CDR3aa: ASSQGPLYEQY

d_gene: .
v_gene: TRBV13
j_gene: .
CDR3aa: ASSSLMRGLAYEQY

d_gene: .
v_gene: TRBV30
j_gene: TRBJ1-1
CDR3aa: AWSVSQAF

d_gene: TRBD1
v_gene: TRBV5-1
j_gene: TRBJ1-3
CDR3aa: ASSPTLTGGTGNTIY

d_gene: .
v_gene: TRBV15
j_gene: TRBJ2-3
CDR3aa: ATSRDVGPDTQY

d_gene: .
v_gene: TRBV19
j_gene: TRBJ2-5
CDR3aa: ASSIPRETQY

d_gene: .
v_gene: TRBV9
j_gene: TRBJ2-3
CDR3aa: ASSRFTEGADTQY

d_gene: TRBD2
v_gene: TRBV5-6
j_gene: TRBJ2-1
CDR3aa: ASSLGAGKGNEQF

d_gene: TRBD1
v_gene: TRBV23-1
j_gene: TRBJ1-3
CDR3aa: ASSGDRGPSCFGNTIY

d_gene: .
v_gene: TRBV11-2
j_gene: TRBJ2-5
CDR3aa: ASSSAGGRETQY

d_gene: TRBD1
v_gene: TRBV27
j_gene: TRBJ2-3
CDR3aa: ASSLAGRGRGTDTQY

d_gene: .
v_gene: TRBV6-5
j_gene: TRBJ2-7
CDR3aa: ASSSKMAGYEQY

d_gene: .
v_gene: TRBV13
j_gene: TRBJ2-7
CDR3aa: ASSLARPDRIREMY

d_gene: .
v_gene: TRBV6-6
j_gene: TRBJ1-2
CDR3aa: ASSYRSDGYT

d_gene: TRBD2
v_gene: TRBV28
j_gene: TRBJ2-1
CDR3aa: ASSKLAVAYNEQF

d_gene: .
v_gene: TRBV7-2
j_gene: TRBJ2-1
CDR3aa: ASSLARRNEQF

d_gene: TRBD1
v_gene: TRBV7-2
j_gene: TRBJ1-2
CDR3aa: ASSFGTGDYGYT

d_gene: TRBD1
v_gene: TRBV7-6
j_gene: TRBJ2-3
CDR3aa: ASSPSTGQLWITSTDTQY

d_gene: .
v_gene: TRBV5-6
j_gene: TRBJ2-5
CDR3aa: ASSFSRSKVTQY

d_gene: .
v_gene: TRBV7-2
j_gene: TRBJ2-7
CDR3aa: ASGQGPSEQY

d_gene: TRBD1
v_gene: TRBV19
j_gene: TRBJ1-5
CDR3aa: ASIRDRGQPQH